This TCR beta chain was obtained from a study of T-cell reconstitution after alpha-beta-depleted transplantation in children. General study findings and limits: Once a year had passed after transplant, T-cell counts and diversity came mostly from newly produced T cells. Approximately two months post-transplant, alpha-beta T cells reportedly originated from several hundred expanded graft clones. Some patients' high day-60 TCRbeta diversity was traced to surviving recipient T cells and thymic progenitors.

Unique molecular identifiers were built into the TCRbeta library. Each CDR3 protein gets one entry after TCRdb re-called the PCR reads with MiXCR. The profile shows 140,000 to 150,000 distinct CDR3 sequences, around 8.8% of them singletons. The CDR3 totals 14 residues. Germline CDR1 reads MGHDK; CDR2 reads SYGVNS. The V gene lost 2 bases and the J gene lost 2 bases, with 7 bases spanning the gap. This clonotype was counted at least ten times. Its antigen remains unknown. The chain joins TRBV25-1 to TRBJ2-1, with D unresolved. Sequenced material: PBMCs, mostly from graft donor cells, taken 180 days after TCRalphabeta/CD19-depleted stem cell transplant. The clonotype was recovered from a female patient aged 2-9 years who had a stem cell transplant for congenital amegakaryocytic thrombocytopenia, so the T cells may come from the graft donor. The CDR3 is CASSEIGTYNEQFF. CDR3 coding DNA: TGTGCCAGCAGTGAAATAGGGACCTACAATGAGCAGTTCTTC.